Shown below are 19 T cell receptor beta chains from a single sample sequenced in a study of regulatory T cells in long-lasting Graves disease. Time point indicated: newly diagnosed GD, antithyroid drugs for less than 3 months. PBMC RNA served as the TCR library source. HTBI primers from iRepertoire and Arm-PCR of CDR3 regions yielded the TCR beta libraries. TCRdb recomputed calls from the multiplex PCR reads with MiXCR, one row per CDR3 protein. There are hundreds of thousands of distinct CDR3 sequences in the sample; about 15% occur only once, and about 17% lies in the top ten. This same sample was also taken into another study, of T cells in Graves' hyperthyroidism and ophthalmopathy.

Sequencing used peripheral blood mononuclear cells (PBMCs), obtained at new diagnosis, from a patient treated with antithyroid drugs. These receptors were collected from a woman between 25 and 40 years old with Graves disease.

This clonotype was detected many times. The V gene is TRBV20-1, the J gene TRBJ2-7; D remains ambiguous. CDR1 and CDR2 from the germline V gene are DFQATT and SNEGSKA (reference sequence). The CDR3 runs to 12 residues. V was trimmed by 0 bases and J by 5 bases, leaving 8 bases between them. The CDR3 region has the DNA TGCAGTGCTAGAGATCCCAGTAACGAGCAGTACTTC. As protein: CSARDPSNEQYF.

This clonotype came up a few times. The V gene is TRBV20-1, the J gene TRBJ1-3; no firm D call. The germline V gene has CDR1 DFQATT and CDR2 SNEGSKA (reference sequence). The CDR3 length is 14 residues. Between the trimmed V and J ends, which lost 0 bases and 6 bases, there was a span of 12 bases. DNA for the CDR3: TGCAGTGCTAGAGATCCGCGGTTCTTAAACACCATATATTTT. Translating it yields CSARDPRFLNTIYF.

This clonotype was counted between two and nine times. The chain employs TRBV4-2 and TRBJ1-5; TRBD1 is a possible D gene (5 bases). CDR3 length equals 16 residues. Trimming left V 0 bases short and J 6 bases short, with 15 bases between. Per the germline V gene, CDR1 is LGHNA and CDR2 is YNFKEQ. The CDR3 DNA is TGTGCCAGCAGCCAAGAGCCCTCGGGGAGGGGTCAGCCCCAGCATTTT. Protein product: CASSQEPSGRGQPQHF.

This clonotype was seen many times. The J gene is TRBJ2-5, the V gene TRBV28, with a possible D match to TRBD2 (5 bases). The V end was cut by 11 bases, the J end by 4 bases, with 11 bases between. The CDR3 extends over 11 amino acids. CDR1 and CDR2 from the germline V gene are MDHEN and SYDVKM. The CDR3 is CAVGRGETQYF. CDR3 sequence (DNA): TGTGCCGTCGGACGGGGAGAGACCCAGTACTTC.

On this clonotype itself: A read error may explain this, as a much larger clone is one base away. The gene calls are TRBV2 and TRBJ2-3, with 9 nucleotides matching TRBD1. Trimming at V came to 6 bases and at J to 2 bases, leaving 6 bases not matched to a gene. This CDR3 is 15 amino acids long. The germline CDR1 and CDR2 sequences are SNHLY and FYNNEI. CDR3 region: CASSLGTGTTDTQYF. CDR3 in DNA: TGTGCCAGCAGCCTCGGGACAGGGACCACAGATACGCAGTATTTT. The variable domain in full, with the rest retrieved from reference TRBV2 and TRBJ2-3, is EPEVTQTPSHQVTQMGQEVILRCVPISNHLYFYWYRQILGQKVEFLVSFYNNEISEKSEIFDDQFSVERPDGSNFTLKIRSTKLEDSAMYFCASSLGTGTTDTQYFGPGTRLTVL.

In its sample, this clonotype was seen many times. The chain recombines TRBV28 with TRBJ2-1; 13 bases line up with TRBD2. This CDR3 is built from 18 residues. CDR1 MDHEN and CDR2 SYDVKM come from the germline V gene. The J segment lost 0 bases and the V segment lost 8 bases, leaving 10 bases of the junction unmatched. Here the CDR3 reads CASASWTSGGGSYNEQFF. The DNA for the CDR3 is TGTGCCAGCGCCTCATGGACTAGCGGGGGTGGCTCCTACAATGAGCAGTTCTTC. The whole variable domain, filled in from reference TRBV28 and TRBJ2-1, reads DVKVTQSSRYLVKRTGEKVFLECVQDMDHENMFWYRQDPGLGLRLIYFSYDVKMKEKGDIPEGYSVSREKKERFSLILESASTNQTSMYLCASASWTSGGGSYNEQFFGPGTRLTVL.

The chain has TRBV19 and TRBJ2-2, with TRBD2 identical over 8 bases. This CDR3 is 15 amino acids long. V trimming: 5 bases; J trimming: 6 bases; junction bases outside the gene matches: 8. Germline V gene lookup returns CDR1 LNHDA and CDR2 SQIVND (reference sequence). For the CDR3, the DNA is TGTGCCAGTAGTGTCGCAGCGGGAGTGTCCGGGGAGCTGTTTTTT. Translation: CASSVAAGVSGELFF.

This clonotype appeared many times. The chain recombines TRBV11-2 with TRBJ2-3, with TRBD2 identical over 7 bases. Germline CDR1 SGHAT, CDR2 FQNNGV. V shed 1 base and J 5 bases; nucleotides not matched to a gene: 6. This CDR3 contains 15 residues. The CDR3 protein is CASSLAGRALDTQYF. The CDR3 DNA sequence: TGTGCCAGCAGCTTAGCGGGGAGGGCCTTAGATACGCAGTATTTT.

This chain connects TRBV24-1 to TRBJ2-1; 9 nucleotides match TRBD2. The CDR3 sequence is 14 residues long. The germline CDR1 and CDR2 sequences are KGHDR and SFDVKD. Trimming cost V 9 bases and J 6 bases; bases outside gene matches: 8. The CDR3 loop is CATGQGLAGNEQFF. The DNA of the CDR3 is TGTGCCACCGGTCAGGGACTAGCAGGCAATGAGCAGTTCTTC.

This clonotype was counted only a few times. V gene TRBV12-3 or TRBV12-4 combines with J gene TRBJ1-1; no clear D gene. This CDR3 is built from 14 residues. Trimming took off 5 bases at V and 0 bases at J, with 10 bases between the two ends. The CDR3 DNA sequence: TGTGCCAGCAGTGAGGTCACTTTGAACACTGAAGCTTTCTTT. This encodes CASSEVTLNTEAFF.

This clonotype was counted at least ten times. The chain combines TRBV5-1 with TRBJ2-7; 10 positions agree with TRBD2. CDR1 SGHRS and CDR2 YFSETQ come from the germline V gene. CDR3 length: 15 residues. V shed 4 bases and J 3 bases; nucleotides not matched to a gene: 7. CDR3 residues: CASSASSGSGYEQYF. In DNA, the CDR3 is TGCGCCAGCAGCGCTTCTAGCGGGAGCGGCTACGAGCAGTACTTC.

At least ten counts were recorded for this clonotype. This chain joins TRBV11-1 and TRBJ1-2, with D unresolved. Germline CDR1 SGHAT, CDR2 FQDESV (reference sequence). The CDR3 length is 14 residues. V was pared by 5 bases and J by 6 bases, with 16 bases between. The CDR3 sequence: CASSLSGIRNGYTF. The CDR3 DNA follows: TGTGCCAGCAGCCTATCCGGGATAAGAAATGGCTACACCTTC.

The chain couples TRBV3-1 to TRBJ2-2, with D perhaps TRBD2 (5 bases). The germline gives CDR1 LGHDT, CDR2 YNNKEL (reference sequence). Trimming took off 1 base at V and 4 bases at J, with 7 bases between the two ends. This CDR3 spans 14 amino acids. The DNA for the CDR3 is TGTGCCAGCAGCCAAGCGGGGTCCACCGGGGAGCTGTTTTTT. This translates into CASSQAGSTGELFF.

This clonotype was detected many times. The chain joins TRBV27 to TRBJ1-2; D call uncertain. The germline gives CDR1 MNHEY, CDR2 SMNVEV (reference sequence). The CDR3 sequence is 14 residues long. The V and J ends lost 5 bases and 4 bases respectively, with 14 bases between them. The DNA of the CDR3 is TGTGCCAGCAGTCCGAAGACACCCCTCTATGGCTACACCTTC. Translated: CASSPKTPLYGYTF.

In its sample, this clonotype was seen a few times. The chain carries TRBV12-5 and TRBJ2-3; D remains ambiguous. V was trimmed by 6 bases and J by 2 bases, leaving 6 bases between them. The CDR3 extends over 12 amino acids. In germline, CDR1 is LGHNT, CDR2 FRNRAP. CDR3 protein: CASGITTDTQYF. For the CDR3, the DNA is TGTGCTAGTGGAATTACCACAGATACGCAGTATTTT.

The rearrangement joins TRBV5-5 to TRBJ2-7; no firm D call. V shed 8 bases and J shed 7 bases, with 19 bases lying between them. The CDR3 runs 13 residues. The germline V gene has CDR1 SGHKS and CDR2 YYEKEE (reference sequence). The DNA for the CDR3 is TGTGCCAGTACCGTAAGAAGGTTACGAGAGCAGTACTTC. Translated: CASTVRRLREQYF.

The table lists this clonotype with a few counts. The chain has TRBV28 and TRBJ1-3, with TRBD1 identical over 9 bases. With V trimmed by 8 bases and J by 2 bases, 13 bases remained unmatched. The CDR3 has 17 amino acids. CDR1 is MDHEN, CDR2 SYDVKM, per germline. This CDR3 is CASSRGTGSDAGNTIYF. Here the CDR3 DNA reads TGTGCCAGCTCGCGAGGGACAGGGTCGGACGCTGGAAACACCATATATTTT. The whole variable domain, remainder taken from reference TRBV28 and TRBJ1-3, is DVKVTQSSRYLVKRTGEKVFLECVQDMDHENMFWYRQDPGLGLRLIYFSYDVKMKEKGDIPEGYSVSREKKERFSLILESASTNQTSMYLCASSRGTGSDAGNTIYFGEGSWLTVV.

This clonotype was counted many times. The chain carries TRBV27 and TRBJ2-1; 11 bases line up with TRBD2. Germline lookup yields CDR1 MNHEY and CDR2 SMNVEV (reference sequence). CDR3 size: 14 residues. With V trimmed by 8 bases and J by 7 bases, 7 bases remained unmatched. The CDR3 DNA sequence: TGTGCCAGCGCAACTAGCGGGAGTGGGAATGAGCAGTTCTTC. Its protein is CASATSGSGNEQFF.

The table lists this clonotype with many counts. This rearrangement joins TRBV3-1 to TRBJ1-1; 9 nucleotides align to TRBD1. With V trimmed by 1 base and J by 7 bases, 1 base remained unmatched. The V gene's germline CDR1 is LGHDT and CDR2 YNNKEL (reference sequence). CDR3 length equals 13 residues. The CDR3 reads CASSQGTGVEAFF. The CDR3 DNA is TGTGCCAGCAGCCAAGGGACAGGGGTTGAAGCTTTCTTT. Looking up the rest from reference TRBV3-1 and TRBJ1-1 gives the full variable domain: DTAVSQTPKYLVTQMGNDKSIKCEQNLGHDTMYWYKQDSKKFLKIMFSYNNKELIINETVPNRFSPKSPDKAHLNLHINSLELGDSAVYFCASSQGTGVEAFFGQGTRLTVV.